The sample holds a few counts of the clone carrying this T cell receptor (beta chain). What it recognizes is unknown. The data were taken from a study of T cells after yellow fever vaccination. General observations from the study: Once the booster was given, most primary-vaccination clones reappeared, at about 96% for CD4 and more than 85% for CD8.

TCRdb re-analysed the 5' RACE reads in MiXCR, keeping a single row per CDR3 protein. The sample records about 580,000 distinct CDR3 sequences, around a sixth being singletons. Germline V gene sequence: CDR1 MGHRA, CDR2 YSYEKL. This CDR3 contains 16 residues. V gave up 1 base and J gave up 4 bases; unmatched junction bases: 9. This TCR came from a man aged 18 to 30 who received the YFV17D yellow fever vaccine. Sequenced here: PBMCs, sampled 5 to 6 days after the first yellow fever vaccination. V gene TRBV4-1 combines with J gene TRBJ1-2; 7 bases fit TRBD1. The CDR3 here is CASSQASRTGLYGYTF. The DNA for the CDR3 is TGCGCCAGCAGCCAAGCGTCACGGACAGGCCTCTATGGCTACACCTTC.